These T cell receptor beta chains were read from a single sample in a study of blood T cells in healthy people across ages. Using its own MiXCR run on the 5' RACE reads, TCRdb lists one record per CDR3 protein. Among over 1,500,000 distinct CDR3 sequences listed, roughly 49% were seen once. What was sequenced was blood. The receptors shown here come from a woman aged 40 to 50 in good health. Each CDR3 is given with its conserved first and last residue. The order of the fields is CDR3 length, clone size, V gene, CDR3 protein. Expanded clones are given a class, and other clones once, few, many or no size at all.

cdr3_length: 19; clone_size: few; v_call: TRBV5-1; cdr3_aa: CASSPGLAGAISSYNEQFF
cdr3_length: 17; clone_size: few; v_call: TRBV24-1; cdr3_aa: CATSDLWASGGTDTQYF
cdr3_length: 12; clone_size: few; v_call: TRBV6-1; cdr3_aa: CASSEIGDEQYF
cdr3_length: 14; clone_size: few; v_call: TRBV6-5; cdr3_aa: CASSTGQGLNIQYF
cdr3_length: 15; clone_size: -; v_call: TRBV11-2; cdr3_aa: CASSLGSGGLDTQYF
cdr3_length: 15; clone_size: -; v_call: TRBV4-2; cdr3_aa: CAGSQEAGFTDTQYF
cdr3_length: 14; clone_size: -; v_call: TRBV7-2; cdr3_aa: CASSHQNSPGELFF
cdr3_length: 14; clone_size: -; v_call: TRBV6-2/TRBV6-3; cdr3_aa: CASSQPTGAYEQYF
cdr3_length: 15; clone_size: -; v_call: TRBV4-2; cdr3_aa: CASSQETRGAYEQYF
cdr3_length: 15; clone_size: -; v_call: TRBV6-5; cdr3_aa: CASSYSGGSEDEQYF
cdr3_length: 16; clone_size: -; v_call: TRBV27; cdr3_aa: CASSSMTGLADNEQFF
cdr3_length: 17; clone_size: -; v_call: TRBV19; cdr3_aa: CASSIRKLAGNTDTQYF
cdr3_length: 15; clone_size: -; v_call: TRBV4-1; cdr3_aa: CASSQQQALNYGYTF
cdr3_length: 14; clone_size: once; v_call: TRBV20-1; cdr3_aa: CSARSQDRVNEQFF
cdr3_length: 15; clone_size: -; v_call: TRBV20-1; cdr3_aa: CSARGGSGGPDTQYF
cdr3_length: 14; clone_size: -; v_call: TRBV6-5; cdr3_aa: CASSTSTGTDTQYF
cdr3_length: 17; clone_size: -; v_call: TRBV4-3; cdr3_aa: CASSQFLAGGGFDTQYF
cdr3_length: 20; clone_size: once; v_call: TRBV6-1; cdr3_aa: CASSVFNLGASGGLGETQYF
cdr3_length: 13; clone_size: few; v_call: TRBV20-1; cdr3_aa: CSANHWDNSPLHF
cdr3_length: 15; clone_size: -; v_call: TRBV4-3; cdr3_aa: CASSQTQESPYEQYF
cdr3_length: 14; clone_size: few; v_call: TRBV27; cdr3_aa: CASSFLDTSYEQYF
cdr3_length: 16; clone_size: -; v_call: TRBV27; cdr3_aa: CAISLGNLATYNEQFF
cdr3_length: 15; clone_size: many; v_call: TRBV11-1; cdr3_aa: CASTLGQGKSYEQYF
cdr3_length: 14; clone_size: once; v_call: TRBV6-1; cdr3_aa: CASRDMAGNEKLFF
cdr3_length: 15; clone_size: few; v_call: TRBV4-3; cdr3_aa: CASSQSLAGTYEQYF
cdr3_length: 13; clone_size: -; v_call: TRBV6-2/TRBV6-3; cdr3_aa: CASRGTGIETQYF
cdr3_length: 14; clone_size: -; v_call: TRBV24-1; cdr3_aa: CATSEPGSTDTQYF
cdr3_length: 19; clone_size: few; v_call: TRBV28; cdr3_aa: CASSLFGLAGERVTDTQYF
cdr3_length: 15; clone_size: few; v_call: TRBV28; cdr3_aa: CASSGPGQGSYEQYF
cdr3_length: 14; clone_size: few; v_call: TRBV4-3; cdr3_aa: CASSQGWQEETQYF
cdr3_length: 14; clone_size: -; v_call: TRBV6-5; cdr3_aa: CASSYGGQGRGYTF
cdr3_length: 13; clone_size: -; v_call: TRBV29-1; cdr3_aa: CSVERAVRDEQYF
cdr3_length: 16; clone_size: -; v_call: TRBV4-3; cdr3_aa: CASSQEVTGRTDTQYF
cdr3_length: 15; clone_size: -; v_call: TRBV6-1; cdr3_aa: CASSPTVGLNYEQYF
cdr3_length: 15; clone_size: few; v_call: TRBV28; cdr3_aa: CASSNRLAGGETQYF
cdr3_length: 14; clone_size: -; v_call: TRBV4-1; cdr3_aa: CASSRRDVNEKLFF
cdr3_length: 14; clone_size: many; v_call: TRBV9; cdr3_aa: CASSVEPGLPAQFF
cdr3_length: 14; clone_size: few; v_call: TRBV25-1; cdr3_aa: CASSGWTGQETQYF
cdr3_length: 16; clone_size: -; v_call: TRBV7-2; cdr3_aa: CASSLVVDRTYNEQFF
cdr3_length: 18; clone_size: -; v_call: TRBV24-1; cdr3_aa: CATSDKLPAAGGEVGYTF
cdr3_length: 16; clone_size: -; v_call: TRBV11-1; cdr3_aa: CASSLDRDRVSYEQYF
cdr3_length: 15; clone_size: few; v_call: TRBV3-1; cdr3_aa: CASSPGGWSKNIQYF
cdr3_length: 15; clone_size: few; v_call: TRBV27; cdr3_aa: CASSSAGPSYNEQFF
cdr3_length: 16; clone_size: -; v_call: TRBV5-4; cdr3_aa: CASIGTSGVTYNEQFF
cdr3_length: 16; clone_size: -; v_call: TRBV28; cdr3_aa: CASSRAGGRSNQPQHF
cdr3_length: 16; clone_size: few; v_call: TRBV13; cdr3_aa: CASSPSQGGSTDTQYF
cdr3_length: 15; clone_size: -; v_call: TRBV28; cdr3_aa: CASSTPGLAQNIQYF
cdr3_length: 15; clone_size: -; v_call: TRBV7-9; cdr3_aa: CASSFLGQSTDTQYF
cdr3_length: 18; clone_size: -; v_call: TRBV28; cdr3_aa: CASRAQLGTSGGEETQYF
cdr3_length: 17; clone_size: once; v_call: TRBV2; cdr3_aa: CASSDQSRTGRNQPQHF
cdr3_length: 11; clone_size: many; v_call: TRBV12-3/TRBV12-4; cdr3_aa: CASRVGETQYF
cdr3_length: 20; clone_size: -; v_call: TRBV4-1; cdr3_aa: CASSHPQGTSGGPSYNEQFF
cdr3_length: 12; clone_size: -; v_call: TRBV29-1; cdr3_aa: CSAAGPGNTIYF
cdr3_length: 15; clone_size: few; v_call: TRBV7-2; cdr3_aa: CASSLGTGEYNEQFF
cdr3_length: 16; clone_size: -; v_call: TRBV12-3/TRBV12-4; cdr3_aa: CASSLSSGGLTGELFF
cdr3_length: 14; clone_size: -; v_call: TRBV20-1; cdr3_aa: CSASGLLSYNEQYF
cdr3_length: 17; clone_size: few; v_call: TRBV12-3/TRBV12-4; cdr3_aa: CASSRTSGGVADAEQFF
cdr3_length: 18; clone_size: -; v_call: TRBV6-5; cdr3_aa: CASSYSRSTSSYNSPLHF
cdr3_length: 14; clone_size: -; v_call: TRBV20-1; cdr3_aa: CSAYRIAGANVLTF
cdr3_length: 15; clone_size: -; v_call: TRBV7-2; cdr3_aa: CASSYLQGFDTEAFF